The TCR beta chain described here comes from a study of blood T cell repertoires in COVID-19. About the research overall: Acute and convalescent COVID-19 samples came from the United States, Italy and Spain. Nucleic acid was either cDNA or gDNA, and it came from T cells, B-cell-depleted T cells, or PBMCs.

Assay: immunoSEQ multiplex PCR; the TCRdb copy retains only in-frame clones and omits some. Here the sample spans more than 300,000 clones, around 92% being singletons. The CDR3 is made up of 15 amino acids. Germline-derived CDR1 and CDR2 are SGHVS and FNYEAQ. V was clipped by 2 bases and J by 6 bases; unmatched bases: 6. V is TRBV7-6 and J is TRBJ1-4; 7 bases map to TRBD1. The sequencing input was peripheral blood. This receptor was obtained from a man aged 18 to 29 who had recovered from COVID-19. The CDR3 nucleotides read TGTGCCAGCAGCTTAACTGGACAGGCCTATGAAAAACTGTTTTTT. Translation gives CASSLTGQAYEKLFF.